This passage covers 27 T cell receptor beta chains from one sample sequenced in a study of T-cell memory formation after mild COVID-19. TCRdb reprocessed the 5' RACE reads with MiXCR, giving one entry per CDR3 protein. Of approximately 260,000 distinct CDR3 sequences in the sample, roughly 16% were seen once. Sequencing used PBMCs or a T cell subset sorted from them (not recorded which). The receptors were gathered from a man aged 18 to 30 who had mild COVID-19 (a few samples of this study predate the infection). Cell type and time point are not known.

The J gene is TRBJ2-7, the V gene TRBV27; D might be TRBD2 (6 bases). Germline V gene data show CDR1 as MNHEY and CDR2 as SMNVEV (reference sequence). Between the trimmed V and J ends, which lost 3 bases and 7 bases, there was a span of 22 bases. CDR3 length: 16 residues. The chain's CDR3 is CASSLVARAGRSEQYF. CDR3 in DNA: TGTGCCAGCAGTTTGGTGGCTCGGGCAGGGAGGAGTGAGCAGTACTTC.

This rearrangement joins TRBV20-1 to TRBJ1-2, with TRBD1 as a possible D gene (6 bases). This CDR3 has 15 amino acids. The germline V gene has CDR1 DFQATT and CDR2 SNEGSKA (reference sequence). The V gene lost 0 bases and the J gene lost 2 bases, with 13 bases spanning the gap. The CDR3 protein is CSARDPLQGNYGYTF. The CDR3 region has the DNA TGCAGTGCTAGAGATCCTCTACAGGGAAACTATGGCTACACCTTC.

The V and J genes are TRBV24-1 and TRBJ2-3; tentative D call: TRBD1 (6 bases). Germline assignment: CDR1 KGHDR and CDR2 SFDVKD. The CDR3 length is 14 residues. V was pared by 3 bases and J by 4 bases, with 10 bases between. Here the CDR3 DNA reads TGTGCCACCAGTGATGCAGGGGCTGCAGATACGCAGTATTTT. This codes for CATSDAGAADTQYF.

This clonotype was recorded a few times. The rearrangement links TRBV28 to TRBJ2-7; either TRBD1 or TRBD2 may supply D (5 bases each). The CDR3 length is 12 residues. The germline V gene has CDR1 MDHEN and CDR2 SYDVKM. The V and J ends lost 6 bases and 5 bases respectively, with 11 bases between them. The CDR3 DNA reads as TGTGCCAGCAGCCTTCCGGGGCACGAGCAGTACGTC. Protein: CASSLPGHEQYV.

This clonotype was counted only a few times. The genes are TRBV28 and TRBJ2-7; D not resolved. V dropped 7 bases and J dropped 4 bases, with 8 bases sitting between them. Looked up from germline, CDR1 is MDHEN and CDR2 is SYDVKM. There are 11 residues in the CDR3. CDR3 DNA: TGTGCCAGCAAAGGTCGGTACGAGCAGTACGTC. Its protein is CASKGRYEQYV.

This clonotype was observed a handful of times. The chain recombines TRBV5-1 with TRBJ2-3, with a weak D call TRBD1 (5 bases). The CDR3 is 14 residues long. V lost 4 bases and J lost 0, with 9 bases in between. Germline V gene data show CDR1 as SGHRS and CDR2 as YFSETQ. CDR3 bases: TGCGCCAGCAGCAGGGGTACTAGCACAGATACGCAGTATTTT. This codes for CASSRGTSTDTQYF.

This clonotype was seen only a few times. This chain uses TRBV19 with TRBJ1-2; 8 positions match TRBD1. The CDR3 covers 14 residues. Germline CDR1 LNHDA, CDR2 SQIVND (reference sequence). Trimming at V came to 6 bases and at J to 1 base, leaving 4 bases not matched to a gene. CDR3 sequence: CASRGQDRNYGYTF. CDR3 in DNA: TGTGCCAGTAGGGGACAGGACCGTAACTATGGCTACACCTTC. The variable domain in full, completed from reference TRBV19 and TRBJ1-2, reads DGGITQSPKYLFRKEGQNVTLSCEQNLNHDAMYWYRQDPGQGLRLIYYSQIVNDFQKGDIAEGYSVSREKKESFPLTVTSAQKNPTAFYLCASRGQDRNYGYTFGSGTRLTVV.

The J gene is TRBJ1-1, the V gene TRBV12-3 or TRBV12-4; 7 bases match TRBD1. This CDR3 region has 14 residues. The V and J ends lost 8 bases and 5 bases, in that order; junction bases with no gene match: 11. The CDR3 DNA follows: TGTGCCAGCGGACACAGGGGTTGGAAAACTGAAGCTTTCTTT. This sequence encodes CASGHRGWKTEAFF.

The rearrangement links TRBV5-4 to TRBJ2-5, with 8 bases identical to TRBD2. This CDR3 comprises 15 residues. Germline lookup yields CDR1 SGHNT and CDR2 YYREEE (reference sequence). The junction had 7 bases not matched to a gene; V was cut back by 3 bases and J by 3 bases. Here the CDR3 reads CASSSPLRGEETQYF. As DNA, the CDR3 is TGTGCCAGCAGCTCCCCTCTGCGGGGGGAAGAGACCCAGTACTTC.

The rearrangement joins TRBV5-8 to TRBJ2-7; TRBD1 matches at 7 bases. There are 12 residues in the CDR3. Per germline, CDR1 SGHTS and CDR2 YDEGEE. This CDR3 is CASSLGGGAARV. CDR3 sequence (DNA): TGTGCCAGCAGCTTGGGAGGGGGCGCCGCCCGAGTC.

The chain uses TRBV24-1 and TRBJ1-1; D might be TRBD1 (6 bases). CDR1 KGHDR and CDR2 SFDVKD come from the germline V gene. V was clipped by 3 bases and J by 6 bases, with 16 bases between them. This CDR3 comprises 15 residues. The CDR3: CATSDVRGQPAEAFF. CDR3 in DNA: TGTGCCACCAGTGATGTCCGAGGACAGCCAGCTGAAGCTTTCTTT.

The table lists this clonotype with many counts. The chain uses TRBV7-3 and TRBJ1-1; TRBD1 aligns across 9 bases. The CDR3 consists of 14 residues. J lost 1 base, V lost 5 bases, and 2 bases had no gene match. Germline V gene data show CDR1 as SGHTA and CDR2 as FQGTGA. The CDR3: CASSPTGGNTEAFF. CDR3 nucleotides: TGTGCCAGCAGCCCGACAGGGGGGAACACTGAAGCTTTCTTT.

The V call is TRBV4-2, the J call TRBJ2-2; 8 nucleotides line up with TRBD1. The CDR3 has 17 amino acids. V lost 3 bases, J lost 0 bases, and 6 bases stayed unmatched. The germline V gene has CDR1 LGHNA and CDR2 YNFKEQ. The CDR3 sequence is CASSHPQGASNTGELFF. The DNA for the CDR3 is TGTGCCAGCAGCCATCCTCAGGGGGCCTCGAACACCGGGGAGCTGTTTTTT.

The V call is TRBV5-6, the J call TRBJ1-5; the D is unclear. In germline, CDR1 is SGHDT, CDR2 YYEEEE. Deletions cut 4 bases from V and 4 bases from J, with 9 bases between. The CDR3 has 13 residues. CDR3 region: CASSRRPNQPQHF. The DNA of the CDR3 is TGTGCCAGCAGCCGGCGCCCGAATCAGCCCCAGCATTTT.

This clonotype was counted a few times. The V and J genes are TRBV7-3 and TRBJ1-2; D is undetermined. CDR3 length equals 15 residues. Germline CDR1 and CDR2: SGHTA and FQGTGA. The germline V and J ends were trimmed by 4 bases and 3 bases, with 15 bases remaining between them. The CDR3 DNA follows: TGTGCCAGCAGCTCCTCTTCGGACGGCGACTATGGCTACACCTTC. Translating it yields CASSSSSDGDYGYTF.

This clonotype was seen a handful of times. This rearrangement joins TRBV12-3 or TRBV12-4 to TRBJ2-1, with 8 bases aligning to TRBD2. The junction had 7 bases not matched to a gene; V was cut back by 1 base and J by 2 bases. This CDR3 is built from 17 residues. CDR3 bases: TGTGCCAGCAGTTTAGAAACAACGGGGGGGCCCTACAATGAGCAGTTCTTC. It specifies CASSLETTGGPYNEQFF.

This clonotype has a handful of counts. This sequence joins TRBV7-2 and TRBJ1-3, with no clear D. Germline lookup yields CDR1 SGHTA and CDR2 FQGNSA. The V and J ends lost 5 bases and 1 base respectively, with 12 bases between them. The CDR3 length is 15 residues. CDR3: CASSRLLRSGNTIYF. The CDR3 DNA sequence: TGTGCCAGCAGCCGACTCCTTCGGTCTGGAAACACCATATATTTT.

In this sample, this clonotype turned up a few times. The chain links TRBV5-1 to TRBJ2-5; unclear D gene. The CDR3 is 14 residues long. CDR1 is SGHRS and CDR2 is YFSETQ in the germline V gene. V lost 3 bases and J lost 4, with 13 bases in between. CDR3 nucleotide sequence: TGCGCCAGCAGCTCGCTAGGATTTAGAGAGACCCAGTACTTC. As protein: CASSSLGFRETQYF.

The J gene is TRBJ2-1, the V gene TRBV6-6; 8 positions match TRBD1. Trimming cost V 6 bases and J 4 bases; bases outside gene matches: 5. The length of the CDR3 is 14 residues. Per germline, CDR1 MNHNY and CDR2 SVGAGI (reference sequence). The CDR3 nucleotides are TGTGCCAGCAGGGACAGGGACCGTTACAATGAGCAGTTCTTC. Residues: CASRDRDRYNEQFF.

In this sample, this clonotype turned up a few times. This sequence joins TRBV3-1 and TRBJ2-1; D unresolved. Germline V lookup: CDR1 LGHDT, CDR2 YNNKEL (reference sequence). The V and J ends lost 3 bases and 9 bases respectively, with 9 bases between them. The CDR3 length is 12 residues. CDR3 nucleotides: TGTGCCAGCAGCCAGGGTCATCTTGAGCAGTTCTTC. It encodes CASSQGHLEQFF.

J is TRBJ2-1 and V is TRBV9; D may correspond to TRBD1 or TRBD2 (7 bases each). Germline assignment: CDR1 SGDLS and CDR2 YYNGEE. This CDR3 comprises 16 residues. The V gene lost 4 bases and the J gene lost 3 bases, with 17 bases spanning the gap. CDR3 region: CASSPGEGALYNEQFF. The CDR3 bases are TGTGCCAGCAGCCCGGGGGAGGGGGCTCTCTACAATGAGCAGTTCTTC.

The chain's CDR3 is CASSPSANTDTQYF. As DNA, the CDR3 is TGTGCCAGCTCACCCTCGGCGAACACAGATACGCAGTATTTT. The V and J genes are TRBV18 and TRBJ2-3; no clear D gene. Germline-derived CDR1 and CDR2 are KGHSH and LQKENI. The CDR3 length is 14 residues. Trimming took off 3 bases at V and 2 bases at J, with 9 bases between the two ends.

This clonotype was seen ten or more times. The CDR3, as DNA: TGTGCCAGCTCACCAGGGCCGAACTATGGCTACACCTTC. It encodes CASSPGPNYGYTF. The chain couples TRBV18 to TRBJ1-2; D gene unclear. CDR1 is KGHSH, CDR2 LQKENI, per germline. There are 13 residues in the CDR3. Trimming shortened V by 2 bases and J by 2 bases, and 6 bases separated the two germline ends. The whole variable domain, remainder taken from reference TRBV18 and TRBJ1-2, is NAGVMQNPRHLVRRRGQEARLRCSPMKGHSHVYWYRQLPEEGLKFMVYLQKENIIDESGMPKERFSAEFPKEGPSILRIQQVVRGDSAAYFCASSPGPNYGYTFGSGTRLTVV.

This clonotype has a handful of counts. V gene TRBV6-5 combines with J gene TRBJ1-2; no clear D gene. The CDR3 extends over 12 amino acids. Germline V CDR1 and CDR2: MNHEY, SVGAGI. The ends were cut back, 6 bases at V and 5 bases at J, with 10 bases in the middle. Here the CDR3 reads CASSPSWYGYTF. Here the CDR3 DNA reads TGTGCCAGCAGCCCTTCGTGGTATGGCTACACCTTC.

Only a few counts were recorded for this clonotype. The J gene is TRBJ1-6, the V gene TRBV28; TRBD1 aligns across 7 bases. Germline V gene lookup returns CDR1 MDHEN and CDR2 SYDVKM. CDR3 length: 12 amino acids. V gave up 8 bases and J gave up 18 bases; unmatched junction bases: 13. CDR3: CASGSQGVGPHF. The CDR3 region has the DNA TGTGCCAGCGGGTCTCAGGGGGTGGGGCCCCACTTT.

V usage is TRBV12-3 or TRBV12-4 and J usage is TRBJ1-5; D remains ambiguous. The V end lost 5 bases, the J end lost 4 bases, and 18 bases lay between the germline ends. The CDR3 covers 16 residues. CDR3 coding DNA: TGTGCCAGCAGTCCCACGACCACGGCGCGTAATCAGCCCCAGCATTTT. Translating it yields CASSPTTTARNQPQHF.

This clonotype has more than one count but fewer than ten. The chain employs TRBV7-9 and TRBJ2-3; 7 bases map to TRBD2. Germline CDR1 SEHNR, CDR2 FQNEAQ (reference sequence). This CDR3 is 15 amino acids long. With 2 bases clipped from V and 2 bases from J, the junction kept 4 bases outside the gene matches. In nucleotides, the CDR3 is TGTGCCAGCAGCTTAACGCGGGGGAACACAGATACGCAGTATTTT. The encoded protein is CASSLTRGNTDTQYF.